Sequencing of this T cell receptor beta chain was carried out in a study of identical twins. This clonotype showed up just a few times. Its antigen is undetermined. Study-level points and caveats: Insertions were reduced in abundant cord blood beta clonotypes but not in memory repertoires.

A single record per CDR3 protein comes from TCRdb applying MiXCR to the 5' RACE reads. Of roughly 200,000 distinct CDR3 sequences listed, roughly 15% were seen once; the top ten hold less than 45%. With 6 bases removed from V and 4 bases from J, the gap between germline ends came to 22 bases. This CDR3 is 16 amino acids long. Per the germline V gene, CDR1 is SGHVS and CDR2 is FQNEAQ. These same records also appear under a second study, on T cells expressing NK-cell markers. That investigation notes: The authors sequenced eight donors, of whom seven were HCMV-seropositive and one was seronegative. Also leading the CD3+CD56-NKG2C+ fraction in a few donors were these clonotypes.

The chain joins TRBV7-8 to TRBJ2-7; tentative D call: TRBD1 (6 bases). What was sequenced was CD8+ T cells sorted from blood. The origin of this receptor is a woman in her late teens or twenties in good health. CDR3 sequence reads: CASRTQGSAKGYEQYF. DNA for the CDR3: TGTGCCAGCAGAACACAGGGTAGCGCGAAGGGGTACGAGCAGTACTTC.